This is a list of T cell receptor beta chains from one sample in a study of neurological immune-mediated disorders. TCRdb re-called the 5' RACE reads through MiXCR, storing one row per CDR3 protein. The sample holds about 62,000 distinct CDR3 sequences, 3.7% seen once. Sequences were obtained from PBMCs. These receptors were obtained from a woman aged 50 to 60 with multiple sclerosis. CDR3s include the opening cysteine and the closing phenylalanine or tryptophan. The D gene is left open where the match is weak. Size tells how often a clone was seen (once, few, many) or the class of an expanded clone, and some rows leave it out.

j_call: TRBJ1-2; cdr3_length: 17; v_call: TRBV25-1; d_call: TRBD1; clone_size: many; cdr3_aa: CASSESTGGPVPYGYTF; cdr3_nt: TGTGCCAGCAGCGAAAGTACAGGGGGCCCGGTCCCCTATGGCTACACCTTC
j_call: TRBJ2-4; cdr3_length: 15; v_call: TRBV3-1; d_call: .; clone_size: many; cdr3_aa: CASSQDSGYQNIQYF; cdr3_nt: TGTGCCAGCAGCCAAGACTCCGGGTACCAAAACATTCAGTACTTC
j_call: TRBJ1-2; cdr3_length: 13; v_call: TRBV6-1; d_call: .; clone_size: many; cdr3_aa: CASSRSLSYGYTF; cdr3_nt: TGTGCCAGCAGTCGTAGTCTCAGCTATGGCTACACCTTC
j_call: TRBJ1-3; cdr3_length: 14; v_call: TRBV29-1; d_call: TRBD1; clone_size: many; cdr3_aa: CSVDPGQGGNTIYF; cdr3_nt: TGCAGCGTTGATCCCGGACAGGGAGGAAACACCATATATTTT
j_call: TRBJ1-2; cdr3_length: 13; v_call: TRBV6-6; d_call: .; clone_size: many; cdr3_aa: CASSGGSWYGYTF; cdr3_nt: TGTGCCAGCAGTGGGGGTTCTTGGTACGGCTACACCTTC
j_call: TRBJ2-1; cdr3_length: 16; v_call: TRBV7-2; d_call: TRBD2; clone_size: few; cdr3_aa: CASSLESSGGYNEQFF; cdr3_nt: TGTGCCAGCAGCTTAGAGTCCAGCGGGGGCTACAATGAGCAGTTCTTC
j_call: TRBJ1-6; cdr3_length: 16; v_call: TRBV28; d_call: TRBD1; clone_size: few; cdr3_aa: CASSFIEGTGHSPLNF; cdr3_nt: TGTGCCAGCAGTTTCATAGAAGGGACAGGACATTCACCCCTCAACTTT
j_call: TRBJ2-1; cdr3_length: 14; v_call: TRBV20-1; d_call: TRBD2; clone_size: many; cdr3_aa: CSATAGGNYNEQFF; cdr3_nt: TGCAGTGCTACAGCGGGAGGCAACTACAATGAGCAGTTCTTC
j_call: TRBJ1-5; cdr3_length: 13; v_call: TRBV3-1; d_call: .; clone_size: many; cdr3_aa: CASSRGSNQPQNF; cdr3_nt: TGTGCCAGCAGTAGGGGTAGCAATCAGCCCCAGAATTTT
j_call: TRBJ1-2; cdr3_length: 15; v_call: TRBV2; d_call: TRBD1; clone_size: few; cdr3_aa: CASTMGDRGSQGYTF; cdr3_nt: TGTGCCAGCACCATGGGGGACAGGGGCTCACAAGGCTACACCTTC
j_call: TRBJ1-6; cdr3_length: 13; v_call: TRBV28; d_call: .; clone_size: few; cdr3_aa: CASRSQGISPLNF; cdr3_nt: TGTGCCAGCAGATCCCAGGGAATTTCACCCCTCAACTTT
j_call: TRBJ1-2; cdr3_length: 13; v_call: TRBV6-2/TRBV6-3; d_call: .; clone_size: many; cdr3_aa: CASSYRFSYGYTF; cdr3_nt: TGTGCCAGCAGTTACCGCTTTTCTTATGGCTACACCTTC
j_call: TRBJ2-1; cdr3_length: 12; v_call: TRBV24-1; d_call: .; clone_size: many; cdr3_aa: CATSDRTGAGFF; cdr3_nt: TGTGCCACCAGTGATAGGACGGGGGCCGGATTCTTC
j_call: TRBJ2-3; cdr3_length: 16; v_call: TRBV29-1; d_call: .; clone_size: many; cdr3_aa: CSVRKSGRPGTDTQYF; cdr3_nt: TGCAGCGTCCGAAAGAGCGGACGTCCGGGCACAGATACGCAGTATTTT
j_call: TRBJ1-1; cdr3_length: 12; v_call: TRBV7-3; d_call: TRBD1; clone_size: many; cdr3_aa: CASSIGTGEAFF; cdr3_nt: TGTGCCAGCAGTATCGGGACAGGTGAAGCTTTCTTT
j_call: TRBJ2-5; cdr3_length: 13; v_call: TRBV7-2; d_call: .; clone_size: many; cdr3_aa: CASSRQRKETQYF; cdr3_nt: TGTGCCAGCAGCAGACAGAGGAAAGAGACCCAGTACTTC
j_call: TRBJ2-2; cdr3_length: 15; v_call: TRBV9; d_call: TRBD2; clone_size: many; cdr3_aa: CASSEPSGHTGELFF; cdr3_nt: TGTGCCAGCAGCGAGCCTAGCGGCCACACCGGGGAGCTGTTTTTT
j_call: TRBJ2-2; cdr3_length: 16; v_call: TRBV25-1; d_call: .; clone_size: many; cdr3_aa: CASRQPGAGYPGELFF; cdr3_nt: TGTGCCAGCAGGCAACCCGGGGCAGGGTATCCCGGGGAGCTGTTTTTT
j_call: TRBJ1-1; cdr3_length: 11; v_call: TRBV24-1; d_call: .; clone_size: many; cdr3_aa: CATSDEGEAFF; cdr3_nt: TGTGCCACCAGTGATGAGGGTGAAGCTTTCTTT
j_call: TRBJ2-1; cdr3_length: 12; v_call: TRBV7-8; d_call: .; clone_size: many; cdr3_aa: CASSLEGYEQFF; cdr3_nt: TGTGCCAGCAGCTTAGAGGGATATGAGCAGTTCTTC
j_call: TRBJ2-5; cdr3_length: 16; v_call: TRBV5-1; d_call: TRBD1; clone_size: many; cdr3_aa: CASSQSTGTGQETQYF; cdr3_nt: TGCGCCAGCAGCCAGTCTACCGGGACAGGGCAAGAGACCCAGTACTTC
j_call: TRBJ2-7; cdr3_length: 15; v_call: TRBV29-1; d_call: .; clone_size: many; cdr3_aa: CSVTSGTLSSYEQYF; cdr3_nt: TGCAGCGTTACTTCCGGGACCCTCAGCTCCTACGAGCAGTACTTC
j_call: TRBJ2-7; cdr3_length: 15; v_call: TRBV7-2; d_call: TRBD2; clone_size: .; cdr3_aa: CASSLGWLAGAEQYF; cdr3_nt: TGTGCCAGCAGCTTAGGGTGGCTAGCGGGGGCCGAGCAGTACTTC
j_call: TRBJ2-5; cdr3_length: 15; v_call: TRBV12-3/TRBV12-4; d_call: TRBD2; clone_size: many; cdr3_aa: CASGRTGGIGETQYF; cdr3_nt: TGTGCCAGCGGGCGGACGGGAGGAATAGGAGAGACCCAGTACTTC
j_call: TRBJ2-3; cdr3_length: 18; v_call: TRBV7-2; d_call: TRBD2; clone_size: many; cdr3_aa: CASSLLAGGPVRGDTQYF; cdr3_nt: TGTGCCAGCAGCTTATTAGCGGGAGGGCCGGTTCGTGGAGATACGCAGTATTTT
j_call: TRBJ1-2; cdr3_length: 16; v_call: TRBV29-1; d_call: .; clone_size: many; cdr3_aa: CSVEPTRSGADYGYTF; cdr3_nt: TGCAGCGTTGAACCGACAAGGTCCGGGGCGGACTATGGCTACACCTTC
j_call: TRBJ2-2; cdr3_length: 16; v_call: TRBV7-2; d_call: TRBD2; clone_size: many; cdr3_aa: CASSLHASGRTGELFF; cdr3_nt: TGTGCCAGCAGCCTACACGCTAGCGGGAGAACCGGGGAGCTGTTTTTT
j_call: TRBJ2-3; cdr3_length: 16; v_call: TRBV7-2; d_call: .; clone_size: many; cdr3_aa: CASSSGAYMGADTQYF; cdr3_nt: TGTGCCAGCAGCTCGGGGGCATATATGGGCGCAGATACGCAGTATTTT
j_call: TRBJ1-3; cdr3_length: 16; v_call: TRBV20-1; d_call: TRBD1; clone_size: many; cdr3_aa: CSARDLGTAPGNTIYF; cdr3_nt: TGCAGTGCTAGAGATTTAGGGACAGCTCCTGGAAACACCATATATTTT
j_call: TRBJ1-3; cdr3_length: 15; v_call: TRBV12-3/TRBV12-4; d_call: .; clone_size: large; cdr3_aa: CASSPDRPSGNTIYF; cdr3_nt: TGTGCCAGCAGCCCGGACAGACCTTCTGGAAACACCATATATTTT
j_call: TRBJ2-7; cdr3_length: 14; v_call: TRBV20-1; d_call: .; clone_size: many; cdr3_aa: CSARTNTRYYEQYF; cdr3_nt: TGCAGTGCTAGGACAAATACTAGATACTACGAGCAGTACTTC
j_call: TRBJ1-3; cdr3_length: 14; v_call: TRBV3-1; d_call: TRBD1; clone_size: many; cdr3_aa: CASSLRDSRAAIYF; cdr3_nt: TGTGCCAGCAGCCTCCGGGACAGCCGGGCAGCCATATATTTT
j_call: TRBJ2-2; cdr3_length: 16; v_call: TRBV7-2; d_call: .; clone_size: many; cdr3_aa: CASSLYGTTNTGELFF; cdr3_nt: TGTGCCAGCAGCTTATATGGGACAACCAACACCGGGGAGCTGTTTTTT
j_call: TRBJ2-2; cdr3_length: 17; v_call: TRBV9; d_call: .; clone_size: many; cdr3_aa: CASSVTTGFPNTGELFF; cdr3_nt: TGTGCCAGCAGCGTGACAACAGGATTCCCGAACACCGGGGAGCTGTTTTTT
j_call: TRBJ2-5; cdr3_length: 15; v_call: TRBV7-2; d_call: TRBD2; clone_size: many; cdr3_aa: CASSFGLAGAETQYF; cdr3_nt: TGTGCCAGCAGCTTTGGGCTAGCGGGAGCAGAGACCCAGTACTTC
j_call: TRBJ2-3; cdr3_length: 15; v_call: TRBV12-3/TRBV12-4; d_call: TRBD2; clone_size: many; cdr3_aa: CASSSWTSGSGTQYF; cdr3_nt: TGTGCCAGCAGTTCTTGGACTAGCGGGTCAGGTACGCAGTATTTT
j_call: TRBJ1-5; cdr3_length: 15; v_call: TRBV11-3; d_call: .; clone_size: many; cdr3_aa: CASSLGGGYNQPQHF; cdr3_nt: TGTGCCAGCAGCTTAGGCGGGGGCTACAATCAGCCCCAGCATTTT
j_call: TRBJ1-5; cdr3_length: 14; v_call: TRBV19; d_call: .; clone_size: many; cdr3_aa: CASARTVFNQPQHF; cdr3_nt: TGTGCCAGTGCGAGGACAGTTTTCAATCAGCCCCAGCATTTT
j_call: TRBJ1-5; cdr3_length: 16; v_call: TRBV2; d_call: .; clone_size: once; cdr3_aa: CASSESGSSLNQPQNF; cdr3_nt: TGTGCCAGCAGTGAATCGGGCAGCTCCCTGAATCAGCCCCAGAATTTT
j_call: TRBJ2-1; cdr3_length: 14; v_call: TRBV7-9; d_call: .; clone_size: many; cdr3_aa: CARGEDEWGNEQFF; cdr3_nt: TGTGCCAGGGGCGAGGACGAGTGGGGGAATGAGCAGTTCTTC
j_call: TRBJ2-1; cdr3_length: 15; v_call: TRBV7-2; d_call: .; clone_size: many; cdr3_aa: CASSLDGRSYNEQFF; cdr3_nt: TGTGCCAGCAGCTTGGACGGCAGATCCTACAATGAGCAGTTCTTC
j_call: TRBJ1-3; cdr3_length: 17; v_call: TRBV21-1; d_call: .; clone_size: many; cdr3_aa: CASSPEPGQSSGNTIYF; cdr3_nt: TGTGCCAGCAGCCCTGAACCGGGACAGAGCTCTGGAAACACCATATATTTT
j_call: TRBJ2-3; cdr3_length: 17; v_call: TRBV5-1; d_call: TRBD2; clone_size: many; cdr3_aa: CASSLKVSSGTTDTQYF; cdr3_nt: TGCGCCAGCAGCTTGAAAGTTTCTAGCGGGACTACAGATACGCAGTATTTT
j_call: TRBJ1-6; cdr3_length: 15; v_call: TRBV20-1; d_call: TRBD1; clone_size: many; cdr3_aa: CSAQSGTGINSPLNF; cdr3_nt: TGCAGTGCTCAGAGCGGGACAGGGATTAATTCACCCCTCAACTTT
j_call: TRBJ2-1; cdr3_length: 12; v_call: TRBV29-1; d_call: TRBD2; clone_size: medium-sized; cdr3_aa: CSVVAGGREQFF; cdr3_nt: TGCAGCGTGGTAGCGGGAGGGCGTGAGCAGTTCTTC
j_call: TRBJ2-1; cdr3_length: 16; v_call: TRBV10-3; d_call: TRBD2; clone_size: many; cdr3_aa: CAISDGGRASYNEQFF; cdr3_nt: TGTGCCATCAGTGACGGGGGGAGGGCCTCCTACAATGAGCAGTTCTTC